Listed here is a single T cell receptor beta chain. No antigen is known for it. This sample stems from a study of OX40 agonist ivuxolimab in advanced cancers. Study background: The group had a mean age of about 60 years, ranged from about 20 to 79, and was 80% to 85% male. Overall study findings and caveats: At doses 0.1 to 3.0 mg/kg, CD4+ and CD8+ clones expanded. Expanded clones tended on average to be more numerous among CD8+ T cells than CD4+.

TCRdb's table, derived via immunoSEQ multiplex PCR, lists solely in-frame clones and lacks some. The sample records about 62,000 clones, 85% to 95% being singletons. Blood specimens came from baseline, cycle 4 day 1, and cycle 7 day 1. The CDR3 sequence is 14 residues long. The germline CDR1 and CDR2 sequences are MNHEY and SMNVEV (reference sequence). V dropped 9 bases and J dropped 3; count of bases not matched to a gene: 7. The chain uses TRBV27 and TRBJ2-7, with 11 bases that match TRBD2. Sequenced here: CD4+ or CD8+ T cells sorted from blood, sampled in a trial of the OX40 agonist ivuxolimab. This TCR was recovered from an adult with an advanced solid tumor such as melanoma, head and neck, liver or kidney cancer. CDR3 sequence reads: CASGVGTSGYEQYF. Here the CDR3 DNA reads TGTGCCAGTGGCGTTGGGACTAGCGGCTACGAGCAGTACTTC.